These 18 T cell receptor beta chains were all obtained from the same sample, sequenced in a study of T cells after yellow fever vaccination. From the 5' RACE reads, TCRdb called clonotypes with MiXCR, one entry per CDR3 protein. The table shows under 300 distinct CDR3 sequences, with 85% to 95% occurring only once. The sequenced sample was CD8+ T cells sorted from PBMCs, obtained 10 days after the yellow fever booster vaccination. These receptors were taken from a man between 18 and 35 years old who received the YFV17D yellow fever vaccine.

In this sample, this clonotype turned up once. Because this beta chain is a stray read in a library intended to capture alpha chains, its abundance should not be given much weight. The V call is TRBV6-5, the J call TRBJ2-2; TRBD2 matches 7 bases. The V gene's germline CDR1 is MNHEY and CDR2 SVGAGI. J gave up 3 bases and V 0 bases, and 7 bases lay outside the gene matches. This CDR3 contains 17 residues. CDR3 sequence reads: CASSYSGRGGYTGELFF. CDR3 bases: TGTGCCAGCAGTTACTCTGGTCGGGGAGGGTACACCGGGGAGCTGTTTTTT.

About this clonotype: The library was built for alpha chains, so this beta chain is an off-target read and its size means little. The rearrangement uses TRBV12-3 or TRBV12-4 and TRBJ1-5, with TRBD1 matching 8 bases. The CDR3 contains 16 residues. V trimming: 5 bases; J trimming: 6 bases; junction bases outside the gene matches: 12. In nucleotides, the CDR3 is TGTGCCAGCAGTGCGGACGGCAGGGGGCAAAGTCAGCCCCAGCATTTT. Protein product: CASSADGRGQSQPQHF.

A note on this clonotype: This beta chain was picked up by a library intended for alpha chains and is off target, so its count carries little meaning. The V call is TRBV9, the J call TRBJ2-2, with D unresolved. V lost 5 bases, J lost 5 bases, and 22 bases lay in between. Germline V lookup: CDR1 SGDLS, CDR2 YYNGEE. The CDR3 has 17 amino acids. The CDR3 sequence is CASSFQSVSMWTGELFF. Written as DNA, the CDR3 is TGTGCCAGCAGTTTTCAGAGTGTCTCAATGTGGACCGGGGAGCTGTTTTTT.

About this clonotype: This beta chain is a stray sequence in a library constructed for alpha chains; its clone size is not meaningful. The chain joins TRBV2 to TRBJ1-1, with 7 nucleotides matching TRBD1. Germline lookup yields CDR1 SNHLY and CDR2 FYNNEI. V shed 5 bases, J shed 2 bases, and the junction held 5 bases outside the gene matches. This CDR3 region has 14 residues. CDR3 nucleotide sequence: TGTGCCAGCAGTCTCAGACAGGGAAACACTGAAGCTTTCTTT. This codes for CASSLRQGNTEAFF.

With regard to this clonotype: Because the library targeted alpha chains, this beta chain is an off-target read whose size means little. The chain joins TRBV28 to TRBJ2-3, with TRBD1 as a possible D gene (5 bases). Germline V CDR1 and CDR2: MDHEN, SYDVKM. The V gene lost 6 bases and the J gene lost 6 bases, with 16 bases spanning the gap. This CDR3 has 14 residues. The CDR3 region is CASSMASGFDTQYF. The CDR3 bases are TGTGCCAGCAGCATGGCTTCAGGGTTCGATACGCAGTATTTT. Using reference TRBV28 and TRBJ2-3 for the parts outside the CDR3, the full variable domain is DVKVTQSSRYLVKRTGEKVFLECVQDMDHENMFWYRQDPGLGLRLIYFSYDVKMKEKGDIPEGYSVSREKKERFSLILESASTNQTSMYLCASSMASGFDTQYFGPGTRLTVL.

With regard to this clonotype: Found in a library prepared for alpha chains, this beta chain is an off-target read, and its abundance has little meaning. The chain combines TRBV20-1 with TRBJ2-1, with D possibly TRBD1 on 5 matching bases. The V gene's germline CDR1 is DFQATT and CDR2 SNEGSKA (reference sequence). The length of the CDR3 is 14 residues. Trimming left V 5 bases short and J 5 bases short, with 16 bases between. CDR3 bases: TGCAGTGCTCCCTACGGTGGGGCAAACAATGAGCAGTTCTTC. This gives the protein CSAPYGGANNEQFF.

About this clonotype: For a library built for alpha chains, this beta chain is a stray read; little rests on its size. The rearrangement joins TRBV7-6 to TRBJ2-3; weak D call: TRBD1 (6 bases). The CDR3 has 14 amino acids. Germline CDR1 reads SGHVS; CDR2 reads FNYEAQ. V was trimmed by 5 bases and J by 1 base, leaving 10 bases between them. CDR3 nucleotides: TGTGCCAGCAGCCGAAGGACAGGCACAGATACGCAGTATTTT. Amino acids: CASSRRTGTDTQYF.

To note about this clonotype: With the library built for alpha chains, this beta chain is off target and its frequency is not meaningful. V is TRBV4-1 and J is TRBJ2-5; 8 nucleotides line up with TRBD2. The CDR3 consists of 15 residues. The germline V gene encodes CDR1 MGHRA and CDR2 YSYEKL. With 3 bases clipped from V and 5 bases from J, the junction kept 8 bases outside the gene matches. The CDR3 loop is CASSQDGGVRETQYF. The CDR3 DNA reads as TGCGCCAGCAGCCAGGACGGGGGGGTCCGGGAGACCCAGTACTTC.

In regard to this clonotype: Little can be read into the size of this beta chain, an off-target read in a library designed for alpha chains. V and J are TRBV9 and TRBJ2-4, with D tentatively TRBD2 (5 bases). There are 16 residues in the CDR3. Deletions cut 1 base from V and 1 base from J, with 12 bases between. Germline loops: CDR1 SGDLS, CDR2 YYNGEE. The CDR3 protein is CASSVRPGLAKNIQYF. In DNA form, the CDR3 reads TGTGCCAGCAGCGTACGTCCGGGGTTGGCCAAAAACATTCAGTACTTC.

As regards this clonotype: For a library built for alpha chains, this beta chain is a stray read; little rests on its size. The chain carries TRBV5-1 and TRBJ2-3; no firm D call. The V and J ends lost 4 bases and 2 bases respectively, with 5 bases between them. Looked up from germline, CDR1 is SGHRS and CDR2 is YFSETQ. CDR3 size: 12 residues. The DNA for the CDR3 is TGCGCCAGCAGCGCGTACACAGATACGCAGTATTTT. Amino acids: CASSAYTDTQYF. Based on the CDR3 plus reference TRBV5-1 and TRBJ2-3, the full variable domain is KAGVTQTPRYLIKTRGQQVTLSCSPISGHRSVSWYQQTPGQGLQFLFEYFSETQRNKGNFPGRFSGRQFSNSRSEMNVSTLELGDSALYLCASSAYTDTQYFGPGTRLTVL.

A word on this clonotype: Little can be read into the size of this beta chain, an off-target read in a library designed for alpha chains. This chain connects TRBV5-6 to TRBJ2-4; perhaps D is TRBD1 or TRBD2 (6 bases each). V lost 4 bases and J 8 bases, leaving 16 bases between the germline ends. The CDR3 contains 14 residues. The germline gives CDR1 SGHDT, CDR2 YYEEEE. This chain's CDR3 is CASSPRGARDIQYF. The CDR3 DNA reads TGTGCCAGCAGCCCTAGGGGGGCGAGGGACATTCAGTACTTC.

Turning to this clonotype: Within a library made for alpha chains, this beta chain is off target, and its count is uninformative. V and J are TRBV5-1 and TRBJ2-2; D gene ambiguous. Germline V lookup: CDR1 SGHRS, CDR2 YFSETQ. Trimming took off 2 bases at V and 2 bases at J, with 4 bases between the two ends. The CDR3 totals 13 residues. Here the CDR3 reads CASSLGNTGELFF. The CDR3 nucleotides read TGCGCCAGCAGCTTAGGAAACACCGGGGAGCTGTTTTTT.

Notes on this clonotype: The library was designed around alpha chains, so this beta chain is a stray read whose abundance carries little weight. V is TRBV29-1 and J is TRBJ1-1; D is perhaps TRBD1 (5 bases). This CDR3 has 15 residues. CDR1 SQVTM and CDR2 ANQGSEA come from the germline V gene. Trimming stripped 6 bases from V and 0 bases from J, with 17 bases between. DNA of the CDR3: TGCAGCGTAGGAACAGGTTGGGGCATGAACACTGAAGCTTTCTTT. Translated: CSVGTGWGMNTEAFF.

A note on this clonotype: This beta chain appears as a stray read in a library generated for alpha chains; its size is not informative. The V and J genes are TRBV30 and TRBJ2-5, with 8 bases matching TRBD1. Per the germline V gene, CDR1 is GTSNPN and CDR2 is SVGIG (reference sequence). Trimming removed 3 bases from V and 5 bases from J; junction bases left unmatched: 11. The CDR3 is made up of 15 amino acids. In DNA form, the CDR3 reads TGTGCCTGGAGGGAGACAGGGGCTATGGTGGAGACCCAGTACTTC. Translated, it gives CAWRETGAMVETQYF.

Worth noting for this clonotype: This beta chain appears as a stray read in a library generated for alpha chains; its size is not informative. V gene TRBV28 combines with J gene TRBJ1-5, with D possibly TRBD1 on 6 matching bases. Germline values: CDR1 MDHEN, CDR2 SYDVKM. Trimming pared 1 base from V and 3 bases from J, leaving 13 bases between. This CDR3 has 16 residues. The CDR3 loop is CASSLLARQANQPQHF. The CDR3, as DNA: TGTGCCAGCAGTTTATTAGCCCGACAGGCCAATCAGCCCCAGCATTTT.

With respect to this clonotype: This beta chain is a stray read from a library made for alpha chains; its abundance is not meaningful. J is TRBJ1-2 and V is TRBV7-8; D perhaps matches TRBD1 (5 bases). V gave up 5 bases and J gave up 0 bases, with 16 bases separating them. The CDR3 loop spans 16 amino acids. Germline assignment: CDR1 SGHVS and CDR2 FQNEAQ. The CDR3 coding sequence is TGTGCCAGCAGCCTCGGACAAGCCTGGGCTAACTATGGCTACACCTTC. Encoded protein: CASSLGQAWANYGYTF. Full variable domain (remainder filled in from reference TRBV7-8 and TRBJ1-2): GAGVSQSPRYKVAKRGQDVALRCDPISGHVSLFWYQQALGQGPEFLTYFQNEAQLDKSGLPSDRFFAERPEGSVSTLKIQRTQQEDSAVYLCASSLGQAWANYGYTFGSGTRLTVV.

Concerning this clonotype itself: This beta chain turned up in a library designed for alpha chains; as an off-target read, its abundance says little. The gene calls are TRBV2 and TRBJ1-2, with 11 nucleotides matching TRBD1. Germline CDR1 SNHLY, CDR2 FYNNEI. Trimming took 7 bases from V and 10 from J; bases not matched to a gene: 8. The CDR3 runs 13 residues. CDR3 in DNA: TGTGCCAGCACCAGGACAGGGGGCAGTATCTACACCTTC. Encoded protein: CASTRTGGSIYTF.

Comments on this clonotype: The library was built for alpha chains, so this beta chain is an off-target read and its size means little. The rearrangement uses TRBV19 and TRBJ2-5; D remains ambiguous. Trimming cost V 4 bases and J 0 bases, with 12 bases left between them. This CDR3 contains 15 residues. Germline V lookup: CDR1 LNHDA, CDR2 SQIVND (reference sequence). CDR3 region: CASSTSLYNQETQYF. For the CDR3, the DNA is TGTGCCAGTAGTACCTCGTTGTACAACCAAGAGACCCAGTACTTC.